This T cell receptor beta chain was sequenced for a study of blood T cell repertoires in COVID-19. Study as a whole: COVID-19 samples, acute and convalescent, were from the United States, Italy and Spain.

As originally analysed: Cell counts per sample came from amplifying reference gene primers. Produced via immunoSEQ multiplex PCR; TCRdb's table is partial and in-frame only. V and J calls and clone size follow that table, whereas D and trimming were derived from the DNA. Of tens of thousands of clones in the sample, around 82% were seen once. Germline CDR1 and CDR2: SNHLY and FYNNEI. The J segment lost 3 bases and the V segment lost 6 bases, leaving 4 bases of the junction unmatched. The CDR3 is made up of 15 amino acids. This clonotype was obtained from a human donor in a cohort sampled during active COVID-19. The chain uses TRBV2 and TRBJ2-2; 10 bases are shared with TRBD2. The sample consisted of peripheral blood. The CDR3 bases are TGTGCCAGCAGCTTAGCGGGGGGCGACACCGGGGAGCTGTTTTTT. Protein product: CASSLAGGDTGELFF.